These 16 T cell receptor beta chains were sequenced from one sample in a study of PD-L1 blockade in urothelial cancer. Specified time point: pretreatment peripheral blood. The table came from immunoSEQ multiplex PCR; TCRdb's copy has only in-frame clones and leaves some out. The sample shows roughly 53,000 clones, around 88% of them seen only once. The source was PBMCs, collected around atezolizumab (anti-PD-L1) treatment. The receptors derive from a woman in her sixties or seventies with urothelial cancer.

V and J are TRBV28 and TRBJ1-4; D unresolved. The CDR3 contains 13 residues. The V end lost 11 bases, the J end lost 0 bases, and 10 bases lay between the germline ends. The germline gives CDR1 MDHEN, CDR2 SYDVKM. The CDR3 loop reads CAGRDTTNEKLFF. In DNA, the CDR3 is TGTGCCGGTCGGGATACAACTAATGAAAAACTGTTTTTT.

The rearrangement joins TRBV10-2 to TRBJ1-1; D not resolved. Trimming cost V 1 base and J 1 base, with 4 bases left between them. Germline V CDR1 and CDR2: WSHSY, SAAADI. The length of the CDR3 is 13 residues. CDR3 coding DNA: TGCGCCAGCAGTGAGTTCAAGAACACTGAAGCTTTCTTT. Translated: CASSEFKNTEAFF.

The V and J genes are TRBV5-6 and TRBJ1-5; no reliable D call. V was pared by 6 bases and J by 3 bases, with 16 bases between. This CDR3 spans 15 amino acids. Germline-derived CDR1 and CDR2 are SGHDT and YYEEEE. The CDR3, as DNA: TGTGCCAGCACACTGGCTGGGCGGGACAATCAGCCCCAGCATTTT. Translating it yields CASTLAGRDNQPQHF.

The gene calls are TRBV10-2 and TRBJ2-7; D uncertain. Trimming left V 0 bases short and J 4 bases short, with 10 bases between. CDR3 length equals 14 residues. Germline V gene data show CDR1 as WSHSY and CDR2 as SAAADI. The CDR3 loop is CASSESSIMYEQYF. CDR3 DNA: TGCGCCAGCAGTGAGTCCTCTATAATGTACGAGCAGTACTTC.

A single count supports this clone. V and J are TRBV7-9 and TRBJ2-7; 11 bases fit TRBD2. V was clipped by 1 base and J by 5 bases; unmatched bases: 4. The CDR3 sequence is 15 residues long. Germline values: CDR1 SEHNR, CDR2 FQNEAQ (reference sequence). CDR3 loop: CASSLVAGGPNEQYF. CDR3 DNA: TGTGCCAGCAGCTTAGTAGCGGGAGGGCCTAACGAGCAGTACTTC. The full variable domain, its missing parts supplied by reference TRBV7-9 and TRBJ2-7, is DTGVSQNPRHKITKRGQNVTFRCDPISEHNRLYWYRQTLGQGPEFLTYFQNEAQLEKSRLLSDRFSAERPKGSFSTLEIQRTEQGDSAMYLCASSLVAGGPNEQYFGPGTRLTVT.

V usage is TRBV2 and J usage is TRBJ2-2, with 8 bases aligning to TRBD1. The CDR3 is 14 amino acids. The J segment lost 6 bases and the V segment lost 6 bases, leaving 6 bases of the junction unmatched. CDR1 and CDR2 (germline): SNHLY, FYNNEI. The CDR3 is CASRRTGRSGELFF. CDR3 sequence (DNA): TGTGCCAGCAGAAGGACAGGGCGTTCCGGGGAGCTGTTTTTT.

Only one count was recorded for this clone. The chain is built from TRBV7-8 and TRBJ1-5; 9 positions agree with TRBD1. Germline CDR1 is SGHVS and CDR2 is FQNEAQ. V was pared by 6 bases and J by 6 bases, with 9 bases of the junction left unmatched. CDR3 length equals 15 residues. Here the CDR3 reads CASSQIRDRVQPQHF. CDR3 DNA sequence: TGTGCCAGCAGTCAAATCCGGGACAGGGTTCAGCCCCAGCATTTT.

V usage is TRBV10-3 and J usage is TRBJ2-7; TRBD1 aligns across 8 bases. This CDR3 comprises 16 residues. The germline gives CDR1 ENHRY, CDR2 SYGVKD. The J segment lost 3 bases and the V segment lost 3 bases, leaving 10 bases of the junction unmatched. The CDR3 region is CAISDLRTGKGYEQYF. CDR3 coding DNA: TGTGCCATCAGTGACCTGAGGACAGGGAAGGGCTACGAGCAGTACTTC.

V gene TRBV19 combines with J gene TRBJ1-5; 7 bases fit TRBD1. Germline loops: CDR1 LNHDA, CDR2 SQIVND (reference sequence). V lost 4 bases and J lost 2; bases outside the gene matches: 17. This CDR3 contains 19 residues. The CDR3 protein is CASSTTGTETLFRNQPQHF. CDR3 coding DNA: TGTGCCAGTAGTACGACCGGGACAGAAACTCTATTTCGCAATCAGCCCCAGCATTTT.

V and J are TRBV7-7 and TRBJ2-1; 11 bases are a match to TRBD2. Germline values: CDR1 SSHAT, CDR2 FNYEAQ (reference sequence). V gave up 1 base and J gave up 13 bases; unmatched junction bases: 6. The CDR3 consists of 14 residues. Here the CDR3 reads CASSLDPGLADQFF. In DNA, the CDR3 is TGTGCCAGCAGCTTAGACCCGGGACTAGCGGACCAGTTCTTC.

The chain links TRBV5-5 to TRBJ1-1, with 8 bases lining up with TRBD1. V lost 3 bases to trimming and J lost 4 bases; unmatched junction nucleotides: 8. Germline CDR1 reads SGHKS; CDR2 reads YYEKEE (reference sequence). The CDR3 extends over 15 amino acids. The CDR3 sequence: CASSSTGQGVTEAFF. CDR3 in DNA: TGTGCCAGCAGCTCTACAGGACAGGGTGTCACTGAAGCTTTCTTT. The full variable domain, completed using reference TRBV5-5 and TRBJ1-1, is DAGVTQSPTHLIKTRGQQVTLRCSPISGHKSVSWYQQVLGQGPQFIFQYYEKEERGRGNFPDRFSARQFPNYSSELNVNALLLGDSALYLCASSSTGQGVTEAFFGQGTRLTVV.

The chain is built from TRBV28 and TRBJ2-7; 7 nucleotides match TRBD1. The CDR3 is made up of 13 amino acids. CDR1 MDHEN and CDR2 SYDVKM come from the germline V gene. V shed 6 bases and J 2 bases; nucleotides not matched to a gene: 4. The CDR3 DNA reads TGTGCCAGCAGAATCGGGACAGCCTACGAGCAGTACTTC. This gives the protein CASRIGTAYEQYF.

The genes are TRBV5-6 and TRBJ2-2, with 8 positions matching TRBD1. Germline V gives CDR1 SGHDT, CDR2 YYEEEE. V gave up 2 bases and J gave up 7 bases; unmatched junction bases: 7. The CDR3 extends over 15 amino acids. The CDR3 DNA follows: TGTGCCAGCAGCTTTACAGGGGGTAGTGTCGGGGAGCTGTTTTTT. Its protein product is CASSFTGGSVGELFF.

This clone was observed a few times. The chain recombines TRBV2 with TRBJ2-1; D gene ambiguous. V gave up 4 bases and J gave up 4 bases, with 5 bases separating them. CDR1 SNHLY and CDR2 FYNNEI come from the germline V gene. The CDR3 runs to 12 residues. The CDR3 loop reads CASSGQYNEQFF. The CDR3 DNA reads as TGTGCCAGCAGTGGCCAGTACAATGAGCAGTTCTTC.

CDR3 bases: TGTGCCAGCAGCTTAGTACCTACCGGGGGCAATGAGCAGTTCTTC. Amino acids: CASSLVPTGGNEQFF. The gene calls are TRBV7-3 and TRBJ2-1; D is perhaps TRBD2 (6 bases). V was cut by 2 bases and J by 6 bases, with 14 bases left in between. This CDR3 contains 15 residues. The germline gives CDR1 SGHTA, CDR2 FQGTGA.

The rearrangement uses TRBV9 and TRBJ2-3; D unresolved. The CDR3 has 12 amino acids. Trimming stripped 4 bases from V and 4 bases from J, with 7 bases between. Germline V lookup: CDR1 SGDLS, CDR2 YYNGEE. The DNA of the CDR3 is TGTGCCAGCAGCCCCCTTGCAGATACGCAGTATTTT. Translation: CASSPLADTQYF.